The entry below describes one TCR beta chain. Its target is unknown. The source of the sample is a study of shared clonotypes between healthy human individuals. Assay: immunoSEQ multiplex PCR; the TCRdb copy retains only in-frame clones and omits some. The sample yields about 320,000 clones, around nine tenths seen once. Every donor, a Caucasian adult, lived in Nashville, Tennessee. The V end lost 6 bases, the J end lost 2 bases, and 23 bases lay between the germline ends. This CDR3 is 17 amino acids long. Per germline, CDR1 SNHLY and CDR2 FYNNEI. Findings of the study overall: The study's rarefaction showed incomplete sorted-subset sequencing despite large depth. The study sampled only blood, and tissue repertoires likely differ. Generation probabilities were higher for clonotypes shared across all four sorted-subset donors than for unshared ones.

The sample consisted of memory CD8+ T cells sorted from blood. Subset denoted: CD45RO+ cells pooled with CCR7-negative TemRA cells. The V call is TRBV2, the J call TRBJ2-7; perhaps TRBD2 as D (6 bases). The TCR comes from a man between 18 and 29 years old in good health. The CDR3 region is CASRYIAPSSVPYEQYF. CDR3 DNA sequence: TGTGCCAGCAGGTACATCGCCCCGTCTAGCGTTCCCTACGAGCAGTACTTC.